Sequencing of this TCR beta chain was carried out in a study of T cells in Graves' hyperthyroidism and ophthalmopathy. Amplification yielded TCR beta CDR3 regions, with RNA transcripts as the source. The HTBI primer set drove a first-round RT-PCR of the TCR CDR3. TCRdb recomputed calls from the multiplex PCR reads with MiXCR, one row per CDR3 protein. The sample has approximately 420,000 distinct CDR3 sequences; 14% to 15% are singletons. V lost 5 bases and J 6 bases, leaving 12 bases between the germline ends. The CDR3 consists of 13 residues. This clonotype was observed many times. The receptor was isolated from a woman younger than 45 with Graves' hyperthyroidism. The chain has TRBV12-3 or TRBV12-4 and TRBJ2-3, with D tentatively TRBD1 (5 bases). Specimen: blood. CDR3 bases: TGTGCCAGCAGTGTTAAAGGGGCGGATACGCAGTATTTT. It encodes CASSVKGADTQYF.